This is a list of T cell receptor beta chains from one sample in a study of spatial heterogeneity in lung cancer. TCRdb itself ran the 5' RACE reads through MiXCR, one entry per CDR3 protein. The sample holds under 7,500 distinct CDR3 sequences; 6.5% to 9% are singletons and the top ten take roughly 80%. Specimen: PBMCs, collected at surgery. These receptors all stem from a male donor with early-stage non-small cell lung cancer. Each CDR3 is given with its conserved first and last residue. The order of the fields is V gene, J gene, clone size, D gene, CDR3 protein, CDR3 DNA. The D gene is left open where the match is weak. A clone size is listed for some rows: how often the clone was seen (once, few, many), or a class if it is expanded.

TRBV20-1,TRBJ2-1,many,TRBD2,CSAPSGKGGNEQFF,TGCAGTGCTCCTAGCGGGAAAGGAGGCAATGAGCAGTTCTTC
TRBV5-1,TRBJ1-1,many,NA,CASRTFGGLRNTEAFF,TGCGCCAGCAGAACATTCGGCGGACTCAGGAACACTGAAGCTTTCTTT
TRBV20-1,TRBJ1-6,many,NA,CSAAPDGRAYNSPLHF,TGCAGTGCTGCCCCGGACGGAAGAGCCTATAATTCACCCCTCCACTTT
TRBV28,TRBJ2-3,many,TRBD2,CASGPRGRGTDTQYF,TGTGCCAGCGGGCCGCGGGGGAGAGGCACAGATACGCAGTATTTT
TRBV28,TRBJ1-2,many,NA,CASSLTLYGYTF,TGTGCCAGCAGTTTAACACTGTATGGCTACACCTTC
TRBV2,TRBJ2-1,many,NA,CASTDPRGPSYNEQFF,TGTGCCAGCACCGATCCGCGGGGCCCCTCCTACAATGAGCAGTTCTTC
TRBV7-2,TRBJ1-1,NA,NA,CASSAGGKGNEAFF,TGTGCCAGCTCGGCGGGGGGGAAAGGGAATGAAGCTTTCTTT
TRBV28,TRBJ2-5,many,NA,CASETGLQETQYF,TGTGCCAGCGAGACGGGCTTACAAGAGACCCAGTACTTC
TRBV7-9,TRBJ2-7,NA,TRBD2,CASSRLAGSYEQYF,TGTGCCAGCAGCCGACTAGCGGGATCCTACGAGCAGTACTTC
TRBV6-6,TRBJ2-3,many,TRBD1,CASNTGVTDTQYF,TGTGCCAGCAACACAGGGGTAACAGATACGCAGTATTTT
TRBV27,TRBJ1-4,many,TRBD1,CASSLVLQGGSNEKLFF,TGTGCCAGCAGTTTGGTTCTTCAGGGGGGGAGTAATGAAAAACTGTTTTTT
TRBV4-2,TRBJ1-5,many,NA,CASSHDTSGNQPQHF,TGTGCCAGCAGCCACGATACATCTGGCAATCAGCCCCAGCATTTT
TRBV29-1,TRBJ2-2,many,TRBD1,CSVESGTGESTGELFF,TGCAGCGTTGAATCCGGGACAGGGGAATCCACCGGGGAGCTGTTTTTT
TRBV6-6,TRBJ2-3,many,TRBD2,CASSYPVGSGRGGTDTQYF,TGTGCCAGCAGTTACCCGGTCGGTAGCGGGAGGGGGGGCACAGATACGCAGTATTTT
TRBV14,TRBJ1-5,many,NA,CASSRDTNQPQHF,TGTGCCAGCAGCCGGGACACGAATCAGCCCCAGCATTTT
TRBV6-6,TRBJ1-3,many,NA,CASSYLAGNTIYF,TGTGCCAGCAGTTACCTCGCTGGAAACACCATATATTTT
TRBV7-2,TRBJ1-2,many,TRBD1,CASSSQGANYGYTF,TGTGCCAGCAGCTCACAGGGGGCTAACTATGGCTACACCTTC
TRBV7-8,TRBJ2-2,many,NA,CASRYGGNTGELFF,TGTGCCAGCAGGTACGGAGGTAACACCGGGGAGCTGTTTTTT
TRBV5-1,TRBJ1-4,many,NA,CASSLERGSGLFF,TGCGCCAGCAGCTTGGAGCGGGGATCGGGACTGTTTTTT
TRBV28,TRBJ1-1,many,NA,CASSPYRQNTEAFF,TGTGCCAGCAGTCCTTACCGACAGAACACTGAAGCTTTCTTT
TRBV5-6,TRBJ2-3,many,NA,CASSPDLGAPTDTQYF,TGTGCCAGCAGCCCTGACTTAGGGGCCCCCACAGATACGCAGTATTTT
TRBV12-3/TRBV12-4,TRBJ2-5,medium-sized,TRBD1,CASSPGQAPGETQYF,TGTGCCAGCAGTCCAGGACAGGCCCCCGGGGAGACCCAGTACTTC
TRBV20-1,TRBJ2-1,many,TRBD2,CSPSSSGAYNEQFF,TGCAGTCCGAGCTCTAGCGGGGCCTACAATGAGCAGTTCTTC
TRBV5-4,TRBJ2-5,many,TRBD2,CASSLEASGDETQYF,TGTGCCAGCAGCTTGGAAGCTAGCGGGGATGAGACCCAGTACTTC
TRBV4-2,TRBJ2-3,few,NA,CASSQESDTQYF,TGTGCCAGCAGCCAAGAGTCAGATACGCAGTATTTT
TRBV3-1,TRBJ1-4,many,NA,CASSQSGQGILFF,TGTGCCAGCAGCCAATCGGGGCAGGGTATACTGTTTTTT
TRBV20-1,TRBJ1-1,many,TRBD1,CSAAGTGAEAFF,TGCAGTGCGGCGGGGACAGGGGCTGAAGCTTTCTTT
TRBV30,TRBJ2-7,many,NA,CAWTPGLHYEQYF,TGTGCCTGGACCCCGGGACTGCACTACGAGCAGTACTTC
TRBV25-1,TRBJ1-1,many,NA,CASSFGTVNTEAFF,TGTGCCAGCAGTTTCGGGACGGTGAACACTGAAGCTTTCTTT
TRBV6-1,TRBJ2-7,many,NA,CASSGPRGGYEQYF,TGTGCCAGCAGTGGCCCCAGGGGGGGCTACGAGCAGTACTTC
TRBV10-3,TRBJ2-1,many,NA,CAISESGVENEQFF,TGTGCCATCAGTGAGTCCGGGGTGGAAAATGAGCAGTTCTTC
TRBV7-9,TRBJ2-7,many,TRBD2,CASSLRPGTSGVTYEQYF,TGTGCCAGCAGCTTAAGACCCGGGACTAGCGGGGTGACCTACGAGCAGTACTTC
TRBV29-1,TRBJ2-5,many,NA,CSVGDPGGTQYF,TGCAGCGTTGGGGACCCTGGGGGGACCCAGTACTTC
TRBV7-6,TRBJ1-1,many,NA,CASSLGQANTEAFF,TGTGCCAGCAGCTTAGGACAGGCGAACACTGAAGCTTTCTTT
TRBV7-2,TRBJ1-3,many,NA,CASSLLAGDGNTIYF,TGTGCCAGCAGCTTACTCGCTGGGGATGGAAACACCATATATTTT
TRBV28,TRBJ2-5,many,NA,CASSLGRRDTFHQETQYF,TGTGCCAGCAGTTTAGGGAGGAGGGACACCTTCCACCAAGAGACCCAGTACTTC
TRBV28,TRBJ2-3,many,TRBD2,CASRPYPSLRRREESTDTQYF,TGTGCCAGCAGACCATATCCCTCCCTGCGGCGGCGGGAGGAGAGCACAGATACGCAGTATTTT
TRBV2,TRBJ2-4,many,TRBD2,CASSGGRGAKNIQYF,TGTGCCAGCAGTGGGGGGAGGGGAGCCAAAAACATTCAGTACTTC
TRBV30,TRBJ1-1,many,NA,CAWRVEVNTEAFF,TGTGCCTGGAGGGTCGAGGTGAACACTGAAGCTTTCTTT
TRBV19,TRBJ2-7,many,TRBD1,CASSRGQHPYEQYF,TGTGCCAGTAGCCGGGGACAGCACCCCTACGAGCAGTACTTC
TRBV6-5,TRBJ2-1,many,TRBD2,CASRRGGSGRLSEQFF,TGTGCCAGCAGGCGCGGTGGGAGCGGGAGATTGAGTGAGCAGTTCTTC
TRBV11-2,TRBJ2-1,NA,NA,CASSLSLLGNEQFF,TGTGCCAGCAGCTTGAGTCTCCTCGGCAATGAGCAGTTCTTC
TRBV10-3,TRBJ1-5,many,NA,CAISEQGGNQPQHF,TGTGCCATCAGTGAACAGGGTGGCAATCAGCCCCAGCATTTT
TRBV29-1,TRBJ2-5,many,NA,CSVYQGGVEETQYF,TGCAGCGTTTATCAGGGCGGGGTAGAAGAGACCCAGTACTTC
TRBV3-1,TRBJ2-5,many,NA,CASSPPAAETQYF,TGTGCCAGCAGCCCGCCGGCGGCGGAGACCCAGTACTTC
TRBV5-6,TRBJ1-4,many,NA,CASSLGVSNEKLFF,TGTGCCAGCAGCTTGGGGGTGTCTAATGAAAAACTGTTTTTT
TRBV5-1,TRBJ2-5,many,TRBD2,CASSTGTSGKETQYF,TGCGCCAGCAGCACCGGGACTAGCGGGAAAGAGACCCAGTACTTC
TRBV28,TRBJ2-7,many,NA,CASRGRGAPPYEQYF,TGTGCCAGCAGGGGCAGGGGGGCCCCCCCCTACGAGCAGTACTTC
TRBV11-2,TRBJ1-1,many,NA,CASSPPVAGWSDTEAFF,TGTGCCAGCAGCCCTCCCGTGGCAGGGTGGTCGGACACTGAAGCTTTCTTT
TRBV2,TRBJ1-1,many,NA,CASSETGEAFF,TGTGCCAGCAGCGAAACAGGCGAAGCTTTCTTT
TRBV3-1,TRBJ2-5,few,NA,CASNQAQARTPEGQETQYF,TGTGCCAGCAACCAAGCCCAAGCCCGGACCCCCGAAGGACAGGAGACCCAGTACTTC
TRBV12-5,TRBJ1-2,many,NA,CASGLDTGIGYGYTF,TGTGCTAGTGGTTTGGATACAGGGATTGGCTATGGCTACACCTTC
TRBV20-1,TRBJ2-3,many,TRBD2,CSAPRGGPTDTQYF,TGCAGTGCCCCAAGGGGAGGGCCTACAGATACGCAGTATTTT
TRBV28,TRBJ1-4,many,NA,CASSLMATNEKLFF,TGTGCCAGCAGCCTAATGGCAACTAATGAAAAACTGTTTTTT
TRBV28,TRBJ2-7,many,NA,CASIDGTSYEQYF,TGTGCCAGCATCGACGGTACTTCCTACGAGCAGTACTTC